This T cell receptor beta chain appears in the sequencing data of a study of blood T cells in healthy people across ages. For the second PCR, which ran for 7 to 11 cycles, a sample-barcoded 5' primer and a J-beta primer mix were used. TCRdb used MiXCR to reprocess the 5' RACE reads, holding one entry per CDR3 protein. Altogether about 1.5 million distinct CDR3 sequences are present, about 45% being singletons, with the ten largest covering just over 4%. This clonotype was seen a few times. What it binds is not known. Points from the study as a whole: PBMCs were not sorted, which prevented a conclusive comparison of naive versus antigen-experienced cells.

Sequencing was carried out using blood. The sequence was collected from a woman aged 18 to 35 in good health.

The CDR3 nucleotides read TGTGCCAGCAGTTTATGGGCCGAGGGGGGCACAGATACGCAGTATTTT. It specifies CASSLWAEGGTDTQYF. The chain combines TRBV27 with TRBJ2-3, with D possibly matching TRBD1 (6 bases). V shed 1 base and J shed 1 base, with 12 bases lying between them. There are 16 residues in the CDR3. CDR1 and CDR2 from the germline V gene are MNHEY and SMNVEV (reference sequence).